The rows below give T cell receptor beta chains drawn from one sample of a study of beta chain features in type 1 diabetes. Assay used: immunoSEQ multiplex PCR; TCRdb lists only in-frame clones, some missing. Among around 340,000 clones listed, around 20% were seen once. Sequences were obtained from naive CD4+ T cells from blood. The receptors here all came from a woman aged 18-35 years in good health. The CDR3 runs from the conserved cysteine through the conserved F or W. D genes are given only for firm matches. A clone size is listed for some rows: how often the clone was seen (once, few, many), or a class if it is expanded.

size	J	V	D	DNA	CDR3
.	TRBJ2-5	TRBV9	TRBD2	TGTGCCAGCAGCGCGGGGGGGCAAGAGACCCAGTACTTC	CASSAGGQETQYF
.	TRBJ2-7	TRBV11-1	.	TGTGCCAGCAACCAATACCCAGGGACCTACGAGCAGTACTTC	CASNQYPGTYEQYF
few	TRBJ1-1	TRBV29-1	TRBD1	TGCAGCGTCTTACAGGGGGCGGACACTGAAGCTTTCTTT	CSVLQGADTEAFF
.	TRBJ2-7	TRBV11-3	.	TGTGCCAGCAGCTTCAGTTCAGGGCGCTACGAGCAGTACTTC	CASSFSSGRYEQYF
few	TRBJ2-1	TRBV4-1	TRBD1	TGCGCCAGCAGCCAAGATAACACAGGGGGAAACAATGAGCAGTTCTTC	CASSQDNTGGNNEQFF
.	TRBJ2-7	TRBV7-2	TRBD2	TGTGCCAGCAGCTTTGGACTAGCACCTACCTACGAGCAGTACTTC	CASSFGLAPTYEQYF
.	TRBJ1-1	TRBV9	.	TGTGCCAGCAGCGCTTTAGGGGGTAACACTGAAGCTTTCTTT	CASSALGGNTEAFF
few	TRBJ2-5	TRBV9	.	TGTGCCAGCAGCGCGCTTGGGAGGGAGACCCAGTACTTC	CASSALGRETQYF
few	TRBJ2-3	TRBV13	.	TGTGCCAGCAGCTTTATTCTGTCATTCAGGACAGATACGCAGTATTTT	CASSFILSFRTDTQYF
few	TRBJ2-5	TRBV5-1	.	TGCGCCAGCAGCTCGGCGGGGGCTCCCGGGGAGACCCAGTACTTC	CASSSAGAPGETQYF
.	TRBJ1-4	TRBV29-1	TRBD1	TGCAGCGTGGTGACGGGACAGAGGCAGAAACTGTTTTTT	CSVVTGQRQKLFF
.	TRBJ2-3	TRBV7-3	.	TGTGCCAGCAGCTTAGGTTCGACTAGCACAGATACGCAGTATTTT	CASSLGSTSTDTQYF
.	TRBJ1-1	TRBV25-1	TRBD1	TGTGCCAGCAGTGAAACAGGGGGCAACACTGAAGCTTTCTTT	CASSETGGNTEAFF
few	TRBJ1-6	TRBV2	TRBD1	TGTGCCAGCAGTGGGACAGGGGGACAGGGGTACCTCCACTTT	CASSGTGGQGYLHF
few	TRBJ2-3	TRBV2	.	TGTGCCAGCAGTGAAAGAAGCCTTAGCACAGATACGCAGTATTTT	CASSERSLSTDTQYF
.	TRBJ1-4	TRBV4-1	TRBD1	TGCGCCAGCAGCTGGGGGGCAGGGGGGACAGAAAAACTGTTTTTT	CASSWGAGGTEKLFF
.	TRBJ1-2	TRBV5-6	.	TGTGCCAGCAGCCTGACAGAATATGGCTACACCTTC	CASSLTEYGYTF
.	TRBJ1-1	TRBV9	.	TGTGCCAGCAGCGTAGAGAGCATGAACACTGAAGCTTTCTTT	CASSVESMNTEAFF
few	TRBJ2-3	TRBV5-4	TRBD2	TGTGCCAGCAGCTTGAGGCTAGCGGACACAGATACGCAGTATTTT	CASSLRLADTDTQYF
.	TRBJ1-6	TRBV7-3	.	TGTGCCAGCAGCTTAACGTTCGGGAGGGCCCTCCACTTT	CASSLTFGRALHF
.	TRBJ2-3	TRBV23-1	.	TGCGCCAGCAGTCAGTCCACCCACCCACAGAATACGCAGTATTTT	CASSQSTHPQNTQYF
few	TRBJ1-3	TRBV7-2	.	TGTGCCAGCAGCTTAGCGCGCATTGGAAACACCATATATTTT	CASSLARIGNTIYF
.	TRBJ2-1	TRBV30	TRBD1	TGTGCCAGCGCACAGGGGTGGGATGAGCAGTTCTTC	CASAQGWDEQFF
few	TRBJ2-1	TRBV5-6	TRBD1	TGTGCCAGCAGGAAACAGGGGGCGGGGGACAATGAGCAGTTCTTC	CASRKQGAGDNEQFF
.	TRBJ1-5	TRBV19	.	TGTGCCAGTAGTTCCAGGGTTGACCAGCCCCAGCATTTT	CASSSRVDQPQHF
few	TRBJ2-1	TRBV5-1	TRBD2	TGCGCCAGCAGCTTGGCTTCGACTAGCGGGAGTTATGAGCAGTTCTTC	CASSLASTSGSYEQFF
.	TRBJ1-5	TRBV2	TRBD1	TGTGCCAGCTGTCCAGGGGGCGGCAATCAGCCCCAGCATTTT	CASCPGGGNQPQHF
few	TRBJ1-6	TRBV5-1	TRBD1	TGCGCCAGCAGCTTGGCGGGACAGGATTCACCCCTCCACTTT	CASSLAGQDSPLHF
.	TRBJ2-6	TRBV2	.	TGTGCCAGCAGTGGACAGTCTGGGGCCAACGTCCTGACTTTC	CASSGQSGANVLTF
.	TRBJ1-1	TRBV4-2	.	TGTGCCAGCAGCCACATATTAAGGGGGGGATTGAACACTGAAGCTTTCTTT	CASSHILRGGLNTEAFF
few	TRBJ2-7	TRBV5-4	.	TGTGCCAGCAGCTTGGGGGGGGTCCACGCTTACGAGCAGTACTTC	CASSLGGVHAYEQYF
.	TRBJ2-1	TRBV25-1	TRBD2	TGTGCCAGCAGTGAATATGGAGCGGGGAGGGAGGAGCAGTTCTTC	CASSEYGAGREEQFF
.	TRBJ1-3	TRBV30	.	TGTGCCTGGGGGGGCACGAGCTCTGGAAACACCATATATTTT	CAWGGTSSGNTIYF
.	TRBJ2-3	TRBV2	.	TGTGCCAGCCCCCGGACGGGATCTAGCACAGATACGCAGTATTTT	CASPRTGSSTDTQYF
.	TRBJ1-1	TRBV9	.	TGTGCCAGCTCTGGGGCCCTGAACACTGAAGCTTTCTTT	CASSGALNTEAFF
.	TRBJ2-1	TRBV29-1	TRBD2	TGCAGCGTTGCTCGACTAGCGGGGGACAATGAGCAGTTCTTC	CSVARLAGDNEQFF
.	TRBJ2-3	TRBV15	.	TGTGCCACCAGCAGAGATCGGTTAGATACGCAGTATTTT	CATSRDRLDTQYF
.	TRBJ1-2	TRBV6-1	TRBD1	TGTGCCAGCAGTGAGCGGCGACAGGGCCTCTATGGCTACACCTTC	CASSERRQGLYGYTF
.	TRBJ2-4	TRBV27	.	TGTGCCAGCAGTCCTTTAGCCAAAAACATTCAGTACTTC	CASSPLAKNIQYF
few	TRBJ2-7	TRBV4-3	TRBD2	TGCGCCAGCAGCCAAGAAGCTAGCGGGGGGCCGTCCTACGAGCAGTACTTC	CASSQEASGGPSYEQYF
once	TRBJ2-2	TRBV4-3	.	TGCGCCAGCAGCCAATCATTTGTGAACACCGGGGAGCTGTTTTTT	CASSQSFVNTGELFF
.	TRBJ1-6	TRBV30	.	TGTGCCTGGAGAACAGCCTCCTATAATTCACCCCTCCACTTT	CAWRTASYNSPLHF
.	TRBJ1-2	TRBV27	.	TGTGCCACAGAGGGAGGCTACACCTTC	CATEGGYTF
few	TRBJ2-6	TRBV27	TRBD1	TGTGCCAGCAGTAAACAGGGGGCGAGGGCCAACGTCCTGACTTTC	CASSKQGARANVLTF
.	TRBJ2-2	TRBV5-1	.	TGCGCCAGCCGCCTCGTAGGGGTCGCCACCGGGGAGCTGTTTTTT	CASRLVGVATGELFF
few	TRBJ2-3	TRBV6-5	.	TGTGCCAGCAGTTACGGTGCGGGGAGCCGTCCAGGTACGCAGTATTTT	CASSYGAGSRPGTQYF
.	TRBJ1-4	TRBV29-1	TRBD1	TGCAGCGTAAACAGGGGGCTAGGTGAAAAACTGTTTTTT	CSVNRGLGEKLFF
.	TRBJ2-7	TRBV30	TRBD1	TGTGCCTGGAGACCAGGACAGGGCCACGAGCAGTACTTC	CAWRPGQGHEQYF
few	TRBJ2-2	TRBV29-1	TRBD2	TGCAGCGGTCAGCGGGGGACAAACACCGGGGAGCTGTTTTTT	CSGQRGTNTGELFF
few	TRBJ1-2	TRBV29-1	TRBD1	TGCAGCGTTGAACATGGGCAGGGGGCTGGCTATGGCTACACCTTC	CSVEHGQGAGYGYTF
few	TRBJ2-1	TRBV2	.	TGTGCCAGCAGTTTAGCGCGGCCACACAATGAGCAGTTCTTC	CASSLARPHNEQFF
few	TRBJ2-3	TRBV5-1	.	TGCGCCAGCAGCTCACTCGGGACTAGCACAGATACGCAGTATTTT	CASSSLGTSTDTQYF
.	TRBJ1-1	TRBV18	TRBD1	TGTGCCAGCTCACCATCCGGGACAGGGAGGACTGAAGCTTTCTTT	CASSPSGTGRTEAFF
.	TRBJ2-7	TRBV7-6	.	TGTGCCAGCAGCCCGTCGACAGTTTACGAGCAGTACTTC	CASSPSTVYEQYF
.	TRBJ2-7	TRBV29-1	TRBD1	TGCAGCGTTGGGTTATGGGACAGCTACGAGCAGTACTTC	CSVGLWDSYEQYF
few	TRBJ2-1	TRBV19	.	TGTGCCAGTAGTCAGGGCTATGAGCAGTTCTTC	CASSQGYEQFF
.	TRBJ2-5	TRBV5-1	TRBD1	TGCGCCAGCAGCTCGAGACAGGGTTCCATGGAGACCCAGTACTTC	CASSSRQGSMETQYF
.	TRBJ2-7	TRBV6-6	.	TGTGCCAGCAGTTACCAGGGCACGTACGAGCAGTACTTC	CASSYQGTYEQYF
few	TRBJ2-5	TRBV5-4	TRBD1	TGTGCCAGCGAGACAGGGGGTGGGGAGACCCAGTACTTC	CASETGGGETQYF
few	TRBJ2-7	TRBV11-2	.	TGTGCCAGCAGCCCGAGTAGCAGCGAGCAGTACTTC	CASSPSSSEQYF